This entry lists 19 T cell receptor beta chains sequenced from one sample in a study of T cell responses to AZD1222 COVID-19 vaccine. Assay: immunoSEQ multiplex PCR; the TCRdb copy retains only in-frame clones and omits some. Found here are under 95,000 clones, about 83% of them singletons; the top ten hold 11%. The specimen comprised peripheral blood, sampled 28 days after the second AZD1222 dose. The receptors here all came from an adult who received the AZD1222 COVID-19 vaccine.

This clone has only one observation. CDR3 nucleotides: TGTGCCAGCAGCCAAGTGGGGGACAGGGACGGCTACACCTTC. It specifies CASSQVGDRDGYTF. This chain connects TRBV4-2 to TRBJ1-2; 9 bases are shared with TRBD1. V was clipped by 1 base and J by 8 bases; unmatched bases: 5. CDR1 and CDR2 from the germline V gene are LGHNA and YNFKEQ. The CDR3 totals 14 residues.

The chain links TRBV11-2 to TRBJ1-1, with unresolved D. Germline loops: CDR1 SGHAT, CDR2 FQNNGV. The CDR3 is 11 amino acids. V gave up 0 bases and J gave up 10 bases, with 6 bases separating them. The CDR3 loop is CASSLDRRAFF. CDR3 bases: TGTGCCAGCAGCTTAGATCGTAGAGCTTTCTTT. Full variable domain (remainder filled in from reference TRBV11-2 and TRBJ1-1): EAGVAQSPRYKIIEKRQSVAFWCNPISGHATLYWYQQILGQGPKLLIQFQNNGVVDDSQLPKDRFSAERLKGVDSTLKIQPAKLEDSAVYLCASSLDRRAFFGQGTRLTVV.

The V gene is TRBV7-9, the J gene TRBJ1-3, with 7 bases that match TRBD1. Trimming removed 6 bases from V and 2 bases from J; junction bases left unmatched: 4. The length of the CDR3 is 14 residues. Germline V gene data show CDR1 as SEHNR and CDR2 as FQNEAQ (reference sequence). In DNA form, the CDR3 reads TGTGCCAGCAGAACAGACAGGGCTGGAAACACCATATATTTT. Translated: CASRTDRAGNTIYF.

This clone was detected only a few times. V gene TRBV6-5 combines with J gene TRBJ2-1, with 8 bases matching TRBD1. This CDR3 contains 16 residues. Germline CDR1 MNHEY, CDR2 SVGAGI. Germline trimming cut 1 base from V and 6 bases from J; bases unmatched to any gene: 8. The CDR3 sequence: CASSYFGQGSSNEQFF. The CDR3, as DNA: TGTGCCAGCAGTTACTTTGGACAGGGCAGCAGCAATGAGCAGTTCTTC.

This chain joins TRBV19 and TRBJ1-4, with D perhaps matching TRBD1 (5 bases). The germline V and J ends were trimmed by 9 bases and 3 bases, with 11 bases remaining between them. This CDR3 is built from 13 residues. Looked up from germline, CDR1 is LNHDA and CDR2 is SQIVND (reference sequence). The CDR3 loop is CASRGVANEKLFF. CDR3 nucleotides: TGTGCCAGCCGGGGGGTGGCTAATGAAAAACTGTTTTTT.

This sequence joins TRBV2 and TRBJ1-6; D gene ambiguous. Germline-derived CDR1 and CDR2 are SNHLY and FYNNEI. This CDR3 region has 15 residues. The ends were cut back, 3 bases at V and 0 bases at J, with 6 bases in the middle. The CDR3 bases are TGTGCCAGCAGTGATCGCAGCTCCTATAATTCACCCCTCCACTTT. This sequence encodes CASSDRSSYNSPLHF. The variable domain in full, with the rest retrieved from reference TRBV2 and TRBJ1-6, is EPEVTQTPSHQVTQMGQEVILRCVPISNHLYFYWYRQILGQKVEFLVSFYNNEISEKSEIFDDQFSVERPDGSNFTLKIRSTKLEDSAMYFCASSDRSSYNSPLHFGNGTRLTVT.

Written as DNA, the CDR3 is TGTGCCAGCAGTACTAGCAATCAGCCCCAGCATTTT. Encoded protein: CASSTSNQPQHF. The gene calls are TRBV6-2 or TRBV6-3 and TRBJ1-5; D gene uncertain. Germline V gene sequence: CDR1 MNHEY, CDR2 SVGEGT. The V end lost 5 bases, the J end lost 0 bases, and 2 bases lay between the germline ends. CDR3 length: 12 residues.

J is TRBJ2-3 and V is TRBV9; 15 bases map to TRBD2. With V trimmed by 2 bases and J by 1 base, 5 bases remained unmatched. This CDR3 region has 18 residues. Per the germline V gene, CDR1 is SGDLS and CDR2 is YYNGEE. This CDR3 reads CASSVGLAGGAGTDTQYF. The DNA of the CDR3 is TGTGCCAGCAGCGTTGGACTAGCGGGGGGGGCGGGCACAGATACGCAGTATTTT.

The chain is built from TRBV6-2 or TRBV6-3 and TRBJ1-6, with TRBD1 identical over 10 bases. The length of the CDR3 is 17 residues. J gave up 8 bases and V 6 bases, and 13 bases lay outside the gene matches. Germline V lookup: CDR1 MNHEY, CDR2 SVGEGT. DNA for the CDR3: TGTGCCAGCAGCCGCCCGGGACAGGGGTCCGTTGATTCACCCCTCCACTTT. It codes for CASSRPGQGSVDSPLHF.

The chain joins TRBV11-2 to TRBJ1-1; D perhaps matches TRBD1 (6 bases). The germline V and J ends were trimmed by 8 bases and 4 bases, with 17 bases remaining between them. Germline CDR1 and CDR2: SGHAT and FQNNGV. This CDR3 region has 14 residues. The CDR3 here is CASAGEGGGTEAFF. The CDR3 DNA is TGTGCCAGCGCGGGGGAGGGGGGCGGCACTGAAGCTTTCTTT.

The chain employs TRBV19 and TRBJ2-6; TRBD1 is a possible D gene (6 bases). In germline, CDR1 is LNHDA, CDR2 SQIVND (reference sequence). This CDR3 is 15 amino acids long. V lost 3 bases, J lost 2 bases, and 8 bases lay in between. The CDR3 here is CASSIRTAGANVLTF. As DNA, the CDR3 is TGTGCCAGTAGTATTCGGACAGCTGGGGCCAACGTCCTGACTTTC.

The V gene is TRBV28, the J gene TRBJ2-7; 11 positions agree with TRBD2. The CDR3 sequence is 15 residues long. Germline trimming cut 6 bases from V and 3 bases from J; bases unmatched to any gene: 7. Germline lookup yields CDR1 MDHEN and CDR2 SYDVKM. The CDR3 DNA sequence: TGTGCCAGCAGACGCACTAGCGGGGGCGACTACGAGCAGTACTTC. Amino acid sequence: CASRRTSGGDYEQYF.

V is TRBV5-1 and J is TRBJ2-2, with D possibly TRBD1 on 6 matching bases. The CDR3 is 13 amino acids. CDR1 and CDR2 from the germline V gene are SGHRS and YFSETQ. The V end was cut by 3 bases, the J end by 8 bases, with 11 bases between. In DNA, the CDR3 is TGCGCCAGCAGCTCGATGGGGGCGGGGGAGCTGTTTTTT. Encoded protein: CASSSMGAGELFF.

The rearrangement joins TRBV6-4 to TRBJ1-1, with unresolved D. Trimming took 5 bases from V and 2 from J, leaving 9 bases between them. The CDR3 consists of 13 residues. Germline values: CDR1 MRHNA, CDR2 SNTAGT. CDR3 DNA: TGTGCCAGCAGTCGGGAGGGTAACACTGAAGCTTTCTTT. It is translated as CASSREGNTEAFF.

In DNA, the CDR3 is TGTGCCAGCAGTTTGACCCCCGGGGAGCTGTTTTTT. It translates to CASSLTPGELFF. J is TRBJ2-2 and V is TRBV12-3 or TRBV12-4, with unresolved D. The CDR3 runs 12 residues. V was shortened by 3 bases and J by 6 bases, with 5 bases between the two germline ends.

This chain joins TRBV5-5 and TRBJ2-5; TRBD2 agrees at 9 bases. The CDR3 extends over 14 amino acids. Per the germline V gene, CDR1 is SGHKS and CDR2 is YYEKEE (reference sequence). V trimming: 4 bases; J trimming: 0 bases; junction bases outside the gene matches: 1. In nucleotides, the CDR3 is TGTGCCAGCAGCAGGACTAGCGACCAAGAGACCCAGTACTTC. Its protein is CASSRTSDQETQYF.

This clone was counted a few times. The chain links TRBV7-2 to TRBJ1-1; D gene unclear. The CDR3 sequence is 13 residues long. CDR1 and CDR2 from the germline V gene are SGHTA and FQGNSA. Trimming took 4 bases from V and 2 from J, leaving 8 bases between them. The CDR3 nucleotides are TGTGCCAGCAGCTCTGCGGCAAACACTGAAGCTTTCTTT. This translates into CASSSAANTEAFF.

The chain uses TRBV7-8 and TRBJ2-2; D ambiguous. Looked up from germline, CDR1 is SGHVS and CDR2 is FQNEAQ. The CDR3 is 14 residues long. The V and J ends lost 6 bases and 0 bases respectively, with 8 bases between them. The CDR3 region is CASSSTTNTGELFF. The CDR3 DNA reads TGTGCCAGCAGTTCGACAACGAACACCGGGGAGCTGTTTTTT.

The CDR3 sequence: CASSWDRGTEGYTF. Written as DNA, the CDR3 is TGTGCCAGCAGCTGGGACAGGGGAACAGAAGGCTACACCTTC. This chain uses TRBV11-2 with TRBJ1-2, with TRBD1 matching 10 bases. Germline CDR1 reads SGHAT; CDR2 reads FQNNGV. CDR3 length: 14 amino acids. J was trimmed by 8 bases and V by 4 bases; bases with no gene match: 7.